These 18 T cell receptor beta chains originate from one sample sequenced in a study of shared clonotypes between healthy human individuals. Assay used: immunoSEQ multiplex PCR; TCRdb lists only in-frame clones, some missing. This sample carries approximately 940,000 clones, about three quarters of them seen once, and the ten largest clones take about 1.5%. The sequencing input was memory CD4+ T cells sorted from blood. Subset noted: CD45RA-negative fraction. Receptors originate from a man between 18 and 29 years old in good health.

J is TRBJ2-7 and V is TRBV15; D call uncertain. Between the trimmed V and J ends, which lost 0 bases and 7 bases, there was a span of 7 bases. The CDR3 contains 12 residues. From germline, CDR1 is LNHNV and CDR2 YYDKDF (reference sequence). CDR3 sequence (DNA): TGTGCCACCAGCAGAGATCACTGGGAGCAGTACTTC. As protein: CATSRDHWEQYF.

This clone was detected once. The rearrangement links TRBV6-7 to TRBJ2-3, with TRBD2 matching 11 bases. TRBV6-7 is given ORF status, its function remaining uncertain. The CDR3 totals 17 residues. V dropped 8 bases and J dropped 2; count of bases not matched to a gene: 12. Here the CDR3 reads CASWLAGGPRTTDTQYF. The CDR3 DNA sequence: TGTGCCAGCTGGCTAGCGGGGGGCCCACGTACCACAGATACGCAGTATTTT.

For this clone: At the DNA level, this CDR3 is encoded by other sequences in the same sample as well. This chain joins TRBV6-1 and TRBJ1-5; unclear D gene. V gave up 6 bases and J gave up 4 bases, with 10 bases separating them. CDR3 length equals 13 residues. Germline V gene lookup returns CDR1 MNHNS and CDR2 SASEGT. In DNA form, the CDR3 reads TGTGCCAGCAGCGGTAGAGGGAATCAGCCCCAGCATTTT. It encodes CASSGRGNQPQHF.

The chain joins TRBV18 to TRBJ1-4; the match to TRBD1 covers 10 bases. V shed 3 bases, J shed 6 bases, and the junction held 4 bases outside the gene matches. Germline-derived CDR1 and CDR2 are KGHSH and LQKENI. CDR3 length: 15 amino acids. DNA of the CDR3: TGTGCCAGCTCACCTAAGACAGGGGGCGATGAAAAACTGTTTTTT. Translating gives CASSPKTGGDEKLFF.

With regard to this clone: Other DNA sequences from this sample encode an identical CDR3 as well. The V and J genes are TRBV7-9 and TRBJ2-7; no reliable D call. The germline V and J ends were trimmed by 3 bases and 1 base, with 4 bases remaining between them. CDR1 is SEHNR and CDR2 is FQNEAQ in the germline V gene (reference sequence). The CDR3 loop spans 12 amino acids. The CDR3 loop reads CASSLSSYEQYF. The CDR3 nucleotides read TGTGCCAGCAGCTTGAGTTCCTACGAGCAGTACTTC.

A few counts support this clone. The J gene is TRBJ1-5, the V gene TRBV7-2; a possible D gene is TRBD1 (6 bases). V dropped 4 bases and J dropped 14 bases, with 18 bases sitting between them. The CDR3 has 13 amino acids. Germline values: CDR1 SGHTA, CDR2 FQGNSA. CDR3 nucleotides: TGTGCCAGCAGCTATACAGGGATAGGATGGAAGCATTTT. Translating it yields CASSYTGIGWKHF.

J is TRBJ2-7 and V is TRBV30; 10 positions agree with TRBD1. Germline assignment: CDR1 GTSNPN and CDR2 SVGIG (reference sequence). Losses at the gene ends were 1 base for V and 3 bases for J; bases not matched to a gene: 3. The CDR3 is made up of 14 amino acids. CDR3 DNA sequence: TGTGCCTGGAGTGGGGGGACAGGGGTCTACGAGCAGTACTTC. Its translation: CAWSGGTGVYEQYF.

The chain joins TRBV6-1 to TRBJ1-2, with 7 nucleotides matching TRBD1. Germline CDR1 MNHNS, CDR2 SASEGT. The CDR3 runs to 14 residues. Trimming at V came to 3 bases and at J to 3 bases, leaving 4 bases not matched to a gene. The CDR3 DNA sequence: TGTGCCAGCAGTGAGGGGGGACAGTACTATGGCTACACCTTC. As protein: CASSEGGQYYGYTF.

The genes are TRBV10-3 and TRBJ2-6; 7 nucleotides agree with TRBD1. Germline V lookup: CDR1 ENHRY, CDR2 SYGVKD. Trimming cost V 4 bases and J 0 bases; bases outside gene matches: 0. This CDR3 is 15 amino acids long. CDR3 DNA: TGTGCCATCAGTGGACAGGGCTCTGGGGCCAACGTCCTGACTTTC. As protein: CAISGQGSGANVLTF.

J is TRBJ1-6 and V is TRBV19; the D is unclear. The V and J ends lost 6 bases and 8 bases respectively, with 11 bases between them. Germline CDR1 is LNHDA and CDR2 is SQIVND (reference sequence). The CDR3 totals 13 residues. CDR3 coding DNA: TGTGCCAGTAGGCCGGGCCGGTATTCACCCCTCCACTTT. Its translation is CASRPGRYSPLHF.

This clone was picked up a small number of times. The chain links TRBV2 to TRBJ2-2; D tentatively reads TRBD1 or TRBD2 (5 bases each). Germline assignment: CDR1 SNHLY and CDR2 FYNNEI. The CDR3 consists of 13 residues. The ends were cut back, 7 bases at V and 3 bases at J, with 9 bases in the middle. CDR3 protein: CASTGTYTGELFF. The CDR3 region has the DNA TGTGCCAGCACAGGGACGTACACCGGGGAGCTGTTTTTT.

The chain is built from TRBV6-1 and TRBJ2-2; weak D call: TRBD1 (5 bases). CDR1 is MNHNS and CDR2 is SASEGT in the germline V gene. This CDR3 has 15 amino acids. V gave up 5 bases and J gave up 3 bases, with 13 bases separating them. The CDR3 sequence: CASSSKGPDTGELFF. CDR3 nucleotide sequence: TGTGCCAGCAGTTCCAAGGGGCCCGACACCGGGGAGCTGTTTTTT.

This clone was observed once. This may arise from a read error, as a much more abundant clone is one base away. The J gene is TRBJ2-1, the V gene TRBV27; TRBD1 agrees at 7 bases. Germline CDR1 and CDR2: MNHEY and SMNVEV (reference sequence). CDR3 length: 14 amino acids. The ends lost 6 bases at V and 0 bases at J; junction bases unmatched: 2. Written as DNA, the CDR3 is TGTGCCAGCAGGGACAGGAGCTCCTACAATGAGCAGTTCTTC. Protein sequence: CASRDRSSYNEQFF.

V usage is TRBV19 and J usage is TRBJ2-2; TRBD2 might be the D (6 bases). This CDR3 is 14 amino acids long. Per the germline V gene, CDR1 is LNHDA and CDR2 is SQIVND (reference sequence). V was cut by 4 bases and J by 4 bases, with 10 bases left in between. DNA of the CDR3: TGTGCCAGTAGTACCGGGGGTCCCACCGGGGAGCTGTTTTTT. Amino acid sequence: CASSTGGPTGELFF.

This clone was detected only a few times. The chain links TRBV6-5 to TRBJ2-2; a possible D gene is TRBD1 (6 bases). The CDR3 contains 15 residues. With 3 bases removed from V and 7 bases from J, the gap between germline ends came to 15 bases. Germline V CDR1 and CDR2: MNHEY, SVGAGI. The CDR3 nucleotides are TGTGCCAGCAGTTATTCAGACAGGACTGTCGGGGAGCTGTTTTTT. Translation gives CASSYSDRTVGELFF.

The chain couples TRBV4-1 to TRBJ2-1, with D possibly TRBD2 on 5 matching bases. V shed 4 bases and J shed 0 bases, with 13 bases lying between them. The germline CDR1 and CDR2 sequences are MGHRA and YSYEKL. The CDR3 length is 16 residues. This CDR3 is CASSRIWTVSYNEQFF. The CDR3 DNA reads TGCGCCAGCAGCCGAATCTGGACTGTCTCCTACAATGAGCAGTTCTTC.

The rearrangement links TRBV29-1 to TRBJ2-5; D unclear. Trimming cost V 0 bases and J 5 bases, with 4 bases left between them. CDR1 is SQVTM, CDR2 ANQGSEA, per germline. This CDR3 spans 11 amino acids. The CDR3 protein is CSVEDVETQYF. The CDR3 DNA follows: TGCAGCGTTGAAGATGTCGAGACCCAGTACTTC.

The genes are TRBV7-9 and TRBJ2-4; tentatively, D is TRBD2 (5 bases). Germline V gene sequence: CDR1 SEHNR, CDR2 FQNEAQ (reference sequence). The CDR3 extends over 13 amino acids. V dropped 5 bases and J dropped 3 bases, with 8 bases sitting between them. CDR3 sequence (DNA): TGTGCCAGCAGCGTCGGACTCAAAAACATTCAGTACTTC. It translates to CASSVGLKNIQYF.